The 31 T cell receptor beta chains below come from one sample, sequenced in a study of response to subunit inactivated influenza vaccine. TCRdb analysed the RT-PCR reads with MiXCR anew, one entry per CDR3 protein. The sample shows roughly 650,000 distinct CDR3 sequences, more than 15% of them seen only once. Sample: PBMCs from blood, taken approximately 13 days after vaccination. Source of these receptors: a man aged 45-65 years who received an inactivated influenza vaccine.

J is TRBJ1-2 and V is TRBV12-3 or TRBV12-4; TRBD1 might be the D (5 bases). This CDR3 spans 11 amino acids. V was shortened by 1 base and J by 13 bases, with 10 bases between the two germline ends. CDR3 sequence reads: CASSLGAGCTF. The CDR3 coding sequence is TGTGCCAGCAGTTTAGGGGCAGGGTGCACCTTC.

This clonotype appeared a few times. The rearrangement uses TRBV11-2 and TRBJ2-2; 9 nucleotides line up with TRBD2. The germline V gene has CDR1 SGHAT and CDR2 FQNNGV. This CDR3 region has 14 residues. After removal of 2 bases from V and 6 bases from J, the junction contained 1 base not matched to a gene. The CDR3 region is CASSLLAGPGELFF. The CDR3 DNA reads as TGTGCCAGCAGCTTACTAGCGGGACCCGGGGAGCTGTTTTTT.

Many counts were recorded for this clonotype. The chain links TRBV6-6 to TRBJ2-3, with no clear D. Germline V gene sequence: CDR1 MNHNY, CDR2 SVGAGI (reference sequence). V lost 6 bases and J 2 bases, leaving 9 bases between the germline ends. The CDR3 is 13 residues long. In nucleotides, the CDR3 is TGTGCCAGCAGAAGGTATGCCACAGATACGCAGTATTTT. Its protein product is CASRRYATDTQYF.

The sample holds a few counts of this clonotype. The chain couples TRBV9 to TRBJ2-1; D is perhaps TRBD2 (6 bases). The germline gives CDR1 SGDLS, CDR2 YYNGEE. Trimming shortened V by 4 bases and J by 8 bases, and 13 bases separated the two germline ends. CDR3 length: 13 residues. DNA for the CDR3: TGTGCCAGCAGCCCTTCCGGGACTTATGAGCAGTTCTTC. Amino acid sequence: CASSPSGTYEQFF.

On this clonotype itself: An end of the junction does not agree with germline; a read error may underlie this. The chain couples TRBV12-3 or TRBV12-4 to TRBJ2-1; D perhaps matches TRBD1 (5 bases). The CDR3 totals 13 residues. CDR3 nucleotides: TGTGCCAGCACCCCGGACAATTACAATGGGCAGTTCTTC. Translated: CASTPDNYNGQFF.

The CDR3 here is CASSWGTGPNSPLHF. The CDR3 DNA is TGTGCCAGCAGCTGGGGGACAGGGCCAAATTCACCCCTCCACTTT. The rearrangement uses TRBV5-5 and TRBJ1-6; 9 bases line up with TRBD1. J gave up 7 bases and V 3 bases, and 5 bases lay outside the gene matches. This CDR3 comprises 15 residues. Germline assignment: CDR1 SGHKS and CDR2 YYEKEE (reference sequence). The entire variable domain, with the rest obtained from reference TRBV5-5 and TRBJ1-6, is as follows: DAGVTQSPTHLIKTRGQQVTLRCSPISGHKSVSWYQQVLGQGPQFIFQYYEKEERGRGNFPDRFSARQFPNYSSELNVNALLLGDSALYLCASSWGTGPNSPLHFGNGTRLTVT.

This clonotype was seen at least ten times. The chain couples TRBV15 to TRBJ2-5, with 9 bases lining up with TRBD1. Germline loops: CDR1 LNHNV, CDR2 YYDKDF (reference sequence). Trimming cost V 1 base and J 6 bases; bases outside gene matches: 3. This CDR3 contains 14 residues. For the CDR3, the DNA is TGTGCCACCAGCAGAGGGACAGGGGAAAAGACCCAGTACTTC. This translates into CATSRGTGEKTQYF.

The chain joins TRBV20-1 to TRBJ2-3; TRBD2 agrees at 9 bases. The junction had 9 bases not matched to a gene; V was cut back by 2 bases and J by 0 bases. The length of the CDR3 is 17 residues. The germline CDR1 and CDR2 sequences are DFQATT and SNEGSKA (reference sequence). The CDR3 DNA reads as TGCAGTGCTAGAATGGGGCTAGCGGGACCTAGCACAGATACGCAGTATTTT. Protein sequence: CSARMGLAGPSTDTQYF.

The genes are TRBV20-1 and TRBJ1-6, with 8 bases identical to TRBD1. After removal of 4 bases from V and 8 bases from J, the junction contained 16 bases not matched to a gene. Germline lookup yields CDR1 DFQATT and CDR2 SNEGSKA (reference sequence). This CDR3 spans 17 amino acids. CDR3 sequence reads: CSANLGTGLYEDSPLHF. The DNA of the CDR3 is TGCAGTGCTAATCTCGGGACAGGTTTATACGAGGATTCACCCCTCCACTTT.

There are many counts of this clonotype. J is TRBJ1-1 and V is TRBV27, with 9 bases identical to TRBD1. Per germline, CDR1 MNHEY and CDR2 SMNVEV (reference sequence). J lost 0 bases, V lost 5 bases, and 10 bases had no gene match. The CDR3 consists of 17 residues. This CDR3 reads CASSPGTGRPMNTEAFF. CDR3 coding DNA: TGTGCCAGCAGTCCCGGGACAGGGAGACCCATGAACACTGAAGCTTTCTTT.

This clonotype turned up a few times. This chain links TRBV7-2 with TRBJ2-2; D is undetermined. The V and J ends lost 5 bases and 5 bases respectively, with 12 bases between them. From germline, CDR1 is SGHTA and CDR2 FQGNSA. This CDR3 spans 14 amino acids. The CDR3 spells CASSPDLGTGELFF. As DNA, the CDR3 is TGTGCCAGCAGCCCGGATCTTGGGACCGGGGAGCTGTTTTTT. Variable domain in full (rest from reference TRBV7-2 and TRBJ2-2): GAGVSQSPSNKVTEKGKDVELRCDPISGHTALYWYRQSLGQGLEFLIYFQGNSAPDKSGLPSDRFSAERTGGSVSTLTIQRTQQEDSAVYLCASSPDLGTGELFFGEGSRLTVL.

This clonotype was picked up one time. The CDR3 does not close with the conserved phenylalanine or tryptophan, likely indicating a read error. This chain uses TRBV5-1 with TRBJ1-1, with no clear D. Germline assignment: CDR1 SGHRS and CDR2 YFSETQ. With 0 bases removed from V and 1 base from J, the gap between germline ends came to 7 bases. The CDR3 runs 14 residues. The CDR3 coding sequence is TGCGCCAGCAGCTTGGATTCGGCGAACACTGAAGCTTTCCTT. The encoded protein is CASSLDSANTEAFL.

Regarding this clonotype: This may arise from a read error, as a much more abundant clone is one base away. This chain joins TRBV25-1 and TRBJ2-1, with TRBD1 matching over 8 bases. CDR3 length: 17 amino acids. CDR1 and CDR2 from the germline V gene are MGHDK and SYGVNS. Here the CDR3 reads CASSEITSGGPYNEQLF. Written as DNA, the CDR3 is TGTGCCAGCAGTGAAATTACATCAGGGGGCCCCTACAATGAGCAGCTCTTC.

This clonotype showed up just a few times. The V call is TRBV20-1, the J call TRBJ1-4, with D unresolved. The CDR3 runs to 15 residues. V was cut by 0 bases and J by 11 bases, with 19 bases left in between. Germline loops: CDR1 DFQATT, CDR2 SNEGSKA (reference sequence). The CDR3 DNA follows: TGCAGTGCTAGAGATTCGGGAGGCGGCAAGGAGAAACTGTTTTTT. Protein product: CSARDSGGGKEKLFF.

This clonotype appeared a few times. The chain combines TRBV3-1 with TRBJ2-3; D might be TRBD2 (6 bases). The CDR3 extends over 17 amino acids. Trimming removed 0 bases from V and 2 bases from J, with 15 bases in between. CDR1 is LGHDT, CDR2 YNNKEL, per germline (reference sequence). The CDR3 loop is CASSQDSRTTDTDTQYF. The CDR3 nucleotides read TGTGCCAGCAGCCAAGATAGTAGGACTACAGACACAGATACGCAGTATTTT.

The gene calls are TRBV6-1 and TRBJ2-5, with D perhaps being TRBD1 or TRBD2 (5 bases each). Germline V CDR1 and CDR2: MNHNS, SASEGT. V lost 7 bases and J 3 bases, leaving 24 bases between the germline ends. The CDR3 totals 17 residues. CDR3 protein: CASTRRQGSTTEETQYF. The CDR3 region has the DNA TGTGCCAGCACCCGACGCCAGGGATCGACTACAGAAGAGACCCAGTACTTC.

This chain uses TRBV18 with TRBJ1-4; TRBD1 matches 9 bases. The CDR3 spans 15 residues. With V trimmed by 6 bases and J by 8 bases, 10 bases remained unmatched. CDR1 is KGHSH and CDR2 is LQKENI in the germline V gene. The CDR3 reads CASSHAGTGNEKLFF. The DNA for the CDR3 is TGTGCCAGCTCGCACGCCGGGACAGGGAACGAAAAACTGTTTTTT.

This clonotype has more than one count but fewer than ten. This chain uses TRBV3-1 with TRBJ1-5; no clear D. Trimming stripped 1 base from V and 5 bases from J, with 6 bases between. The CDR3 length is 13 residues. Germline V CDR1 and CDR2: LGHDT, YNNKEL (reference sequence). CDR3 DNA sequence: TGTGCCAGCAGCCAAGGGGTCGATCAGCCCCAGCATTTT. Translation gives CASSQGVDQPQHF.

The rearrangement links TRBV20-1 to TRBJ2-7, with D possibly TRBD1 on 5 matching bases. Germline V CDR1 and CDR2: DFQATT, SNEGSKA (reference sequence). CDR3 length: 11 residues. V lost 4 bases and J 3 bases, leaving 7 bases between the germline ends. CDR3 nucleotide sequence: TGCAGTGCTAAAACAGGCTACGAGCAGTACTTC. This translates into CSAKTGYEQYF.

This clonotype was found a few times. The chain employs TRBV7-9 and TRBJ2-1; no firm D call. Germline CDR1 SEHNR, CDR2 FQNEAQ (reference sequence). Trimming removed 5 bases at V and 0 bases at J, with 17 bases between. The CDR3 length is 17 residues. Here the CDR3 DNA reads TGTGCCAGCAGCCCCGCGCCGTCAGGTCACTCCTACAATGAGCAGTTCTTC. It is translated as CASSPAPSGHSYNEQFF.

This clonotype was observed a few times. The J gene is TRBJ2-1, the V gene TRBV20-1; 8 positions match TRBD1. CDR1 is DFQATT, CDR2 SNEGSKA, per germline (reference sequence). The CDR3 spans 19 residues. The trim removed 1 base at V and 3 bases at J, leaving 17 bases unmatched. The CDR3 DNA sequence: TGCAGTGCTAGAGGTGATCCGGACAGGGAACGGTGGGACTACAATGAGCAGTTCTTC. It codes for CSARGDPDRERWDYNEQFF.

This clonotype was counted many times. V and J are TRBV5-1 and TRBJ1-2; D not resolved. The CDR3 consists of 11 residues. Per germline, CDR1 SGHRS and CDR2 YFSETQ. Trimming took off 4 bases at V and 7 bases at J, with 8 bases between the two ends. The CDR3 reads CASSEGFGYTF. In nucleotides, the CDR3 is TGCGCCAGCAGCGAGGGATTTGGCTACACCTTC.

This chain joins TRBV6-2 or TRBV6-3 and TRBJ2-5; TRBD2 matches 11 bases. The CDR3 is made up of 13 amino acids. Germline-derived CDR1 and CDR2 are MNHEY and SVGEGT. V gave up 6 bases and J gave up 5 bases; unmatched junction bases: 2. CDR3 sequence (DNA): TGTGCCAGCAGACTAGCGGGGGCGGAGACCCAGTACTTC. The encoded protein is CASRLAGAETQYF.

This clonotype was observed many times. The DNA of the CDR3 is TGCAGTGCTAGAGATAACACTAATGAAGCTTTCTTT. Its translation is CSARDNTNEAFF. The chain joins TRBV20-1 to TRBJ1-1; unclear D gene. The CDR3 extends over 12 amino acids. V lost 0 bases and J 7 bases, leaving 9 bases between the germline ends. Per germline, CDR1 DFQATT and CDR2 SNEGSKA (reference sequence).

This clonotype has just a few counts. This chain joins TRBV4-2 and TRBJ2-1; D unclear. The CDR3 consists of 13 residues. The germline gives CDR1 LGHNA, CDR2 YNFKEQ. Trimming left V 0 bases short and J 10 bases short, with 10 bases between. CDR3 sequence reads: CASSQDIAREQFF. The CDR3 DNA is TGTGCCAGCAGCCAAGATATCGCGCGGGAGCAGTTCTTC.

This clonotype was counted at least ten times. The chain joins TRBV7-9 to TRBJ2-5; either TRBD1 or TRBD2 may fit D (5 bases each). V shed 1 base and J shed 7 bases, with 10 bases lying between them. Germline V gene sequence: CDR1 SEHNR, CDR2 FQNEAQ (reference sequence). The CDR3 is 13 amino acids. The CDR3 region has the DNA TGTGCCAGCAGCTTAGAAGGTGGGGGGACCCAGTACTTC. It codes for CASSLEGGGTQYF.

This clonotype was detected many times. V is TRBV14 and J is TRBJ2-4, with 9 bases aligning to TRBD2. The CDR3 is 19 residues long. V was pared by 0 bases and J by 0 bases, with 9 bases of the junction left unmatched. Germline V gene sequence: CDR1 SGHDN, CDR2 FVKESK. CDR3 sequence: CASSQDGQREALAKNIQYF. The CDR3 coding sequence is TGTGCCAGCAGCCAAGATGGTCAGCGGGAGGCCCTAGCCAAAAACATTCAGTACTTC.

The gene calls are TRBV12-3 or TRBV12-4 and TRBJ1-3, with D uncertain. The ends were cut back, 1 base at V and 5 bases at J, with 15 bases in the middle. The CDR3 contains 16 residues. The CDR3 nucleotides are TGTGCCAGCAGTTTAGGAACTGTCACAGTCCGAAACACCATATATTTT. This translates into CASSLGTVTVRNTIYF.

This clonotype turned up a few times. This chain uses TRBV7-2 with TRBJ2-3; TRBD1 agrees at 7 bases. CDR3 length equals 14 residues. J lost 5 bases, V lost 5 bases, and 7 bases had no gene match. Looked up from germline, CDR1 is SGHTA and CDR2 is FQGNSA. CDR3 sequence reads: CASSREGAGDTQYF. CDR3 bases: TGTGCCAGCAGCCGTGAGGGGGCGGGAGATACGCAGTATTTT.

Many counts were recorded for this clonotype. The genes are TRBV28 and TRBJ1-5; D call uncertain. Germline loops: CDR1 MDHEN, CDR2 SYDVKM. V was clipped by 6 bases and J by 3 bases, with 12 bases between them. The CDR3 contains 14 residues. DNA of the CDR3: TGTGCCAGCAGGACCGGGTTCTACAATCAGCCCCAGCATTTT. Encoded protein: CASRTGFYNQPQHF.

V usage is TRBV5-1 and J usage is TRBJ2-7; 12 bases line up with TRBD2. Germline CDR1 SGHRS, CDR2 YFSETQ. The CDR3 runs to 17 residues. J was trimmed by 7 bases and V by 1 base; bases with no gene match: 12. CDR3: CASSLWPSGRGLVEQYF. The CDR3 nucleotides are TGCGCCAGCAGCTTGTGGCCTAGCGGGAGGGGTCTCGTGGAGCAGTACTTC.